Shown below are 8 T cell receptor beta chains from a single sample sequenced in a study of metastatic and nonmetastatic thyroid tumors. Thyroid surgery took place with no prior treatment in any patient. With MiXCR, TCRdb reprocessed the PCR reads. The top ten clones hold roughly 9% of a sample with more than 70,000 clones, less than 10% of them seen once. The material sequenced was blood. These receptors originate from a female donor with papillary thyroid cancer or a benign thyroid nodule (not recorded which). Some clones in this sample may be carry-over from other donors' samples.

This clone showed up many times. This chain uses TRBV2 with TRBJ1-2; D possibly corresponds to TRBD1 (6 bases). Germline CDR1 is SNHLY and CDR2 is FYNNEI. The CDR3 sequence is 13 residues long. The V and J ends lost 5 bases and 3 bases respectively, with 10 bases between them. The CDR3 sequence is CASSLQGDYGYTF. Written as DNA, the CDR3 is TGTGCCAGCAGTTTACAGGGTGACTATGGCTACACCTTC.

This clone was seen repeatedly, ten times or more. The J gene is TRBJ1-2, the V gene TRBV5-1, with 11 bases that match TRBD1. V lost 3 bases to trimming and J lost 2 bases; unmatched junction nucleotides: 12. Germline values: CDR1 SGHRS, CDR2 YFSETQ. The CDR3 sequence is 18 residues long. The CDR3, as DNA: TGCGCCAGCAGCTCGGGTTTTGGGACAGGGGGACCCAACTATGGCTACACCTTC. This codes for CASSSGFGTGGPNYGYTF. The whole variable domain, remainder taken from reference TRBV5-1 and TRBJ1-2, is KAGVTQTPRYLIKTRGQQVTLSCSPISGHRSVSWYQQTPGQGLQFLFEYFSETQRNKGNFPGRFSGRQFSNSRSEMNVSTLELGDSALYLCASSSGFGTGGPNYGYTFGSGTRLTVV.

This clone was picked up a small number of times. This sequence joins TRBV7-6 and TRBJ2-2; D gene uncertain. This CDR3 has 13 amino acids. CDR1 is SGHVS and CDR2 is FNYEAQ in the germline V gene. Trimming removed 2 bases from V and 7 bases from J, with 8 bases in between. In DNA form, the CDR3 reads TGTGCCAGCAGCTTAATCGGTGACGGGGAGCTGTTTTTT. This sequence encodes CASSLIGDGELFF.

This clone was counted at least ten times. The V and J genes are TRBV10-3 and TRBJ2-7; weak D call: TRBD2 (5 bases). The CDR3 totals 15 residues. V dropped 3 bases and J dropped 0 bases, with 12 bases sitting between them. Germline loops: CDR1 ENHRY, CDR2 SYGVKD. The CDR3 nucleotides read TGTGCCATCAGTGATTCCCCCGCGGGCTCCTACGAGCAGTACTTC. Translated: CAISDSPAGSYEQYF.

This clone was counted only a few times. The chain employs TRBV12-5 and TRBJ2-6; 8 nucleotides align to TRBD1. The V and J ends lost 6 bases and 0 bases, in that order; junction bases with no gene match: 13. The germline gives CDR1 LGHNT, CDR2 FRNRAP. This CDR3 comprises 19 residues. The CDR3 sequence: CASGSRQGLPHSGANVLTF. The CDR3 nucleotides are TGTGCTAGTGGATCCAGACAGGGGCTACCTCACTCTGGGGCCAACGTCCTGACTTTC.

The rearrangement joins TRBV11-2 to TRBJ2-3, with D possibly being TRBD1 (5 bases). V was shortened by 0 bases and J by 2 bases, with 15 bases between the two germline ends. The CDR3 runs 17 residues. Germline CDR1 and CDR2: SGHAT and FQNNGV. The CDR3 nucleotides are TGTGCCAGCAGCTTAGATAGGGGTGTAGGAAACACAGATACGCAGTATTTT. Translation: CASSLDRGVGNTDTQYF.

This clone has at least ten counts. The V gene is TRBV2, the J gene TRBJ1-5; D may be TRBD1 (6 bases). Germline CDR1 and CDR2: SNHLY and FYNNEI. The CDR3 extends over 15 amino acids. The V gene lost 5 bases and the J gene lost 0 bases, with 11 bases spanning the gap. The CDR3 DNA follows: TGTGCCAGCAGTTCCTGGACAGTTAGCAATCAGCCCCAGCATTTT. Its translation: CASSSWTVSNQPQHF.

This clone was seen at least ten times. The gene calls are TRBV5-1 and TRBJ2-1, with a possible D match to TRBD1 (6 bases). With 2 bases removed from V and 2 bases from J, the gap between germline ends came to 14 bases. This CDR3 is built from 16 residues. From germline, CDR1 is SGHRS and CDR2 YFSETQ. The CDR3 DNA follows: TGCGCCAGCAGCTTAAGGACAGCGCAAACCTACAATGAGCAGTTCTTC. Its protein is CASSLRTAQTYNEQFF.